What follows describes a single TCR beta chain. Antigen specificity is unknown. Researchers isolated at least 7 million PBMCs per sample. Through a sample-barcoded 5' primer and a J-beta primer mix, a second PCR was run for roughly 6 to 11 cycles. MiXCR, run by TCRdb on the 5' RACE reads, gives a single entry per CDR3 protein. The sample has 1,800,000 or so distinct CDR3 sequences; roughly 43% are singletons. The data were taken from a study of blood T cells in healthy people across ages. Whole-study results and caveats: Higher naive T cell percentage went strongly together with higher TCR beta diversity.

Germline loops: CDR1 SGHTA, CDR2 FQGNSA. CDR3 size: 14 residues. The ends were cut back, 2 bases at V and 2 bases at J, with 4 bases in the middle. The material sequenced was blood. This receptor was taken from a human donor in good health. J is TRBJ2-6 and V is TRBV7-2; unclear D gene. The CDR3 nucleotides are TGTGCCAGCAGCTTATATCCTGGGGCCAACGTCCTGACTTTC. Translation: CASSLYPGANVLTF.